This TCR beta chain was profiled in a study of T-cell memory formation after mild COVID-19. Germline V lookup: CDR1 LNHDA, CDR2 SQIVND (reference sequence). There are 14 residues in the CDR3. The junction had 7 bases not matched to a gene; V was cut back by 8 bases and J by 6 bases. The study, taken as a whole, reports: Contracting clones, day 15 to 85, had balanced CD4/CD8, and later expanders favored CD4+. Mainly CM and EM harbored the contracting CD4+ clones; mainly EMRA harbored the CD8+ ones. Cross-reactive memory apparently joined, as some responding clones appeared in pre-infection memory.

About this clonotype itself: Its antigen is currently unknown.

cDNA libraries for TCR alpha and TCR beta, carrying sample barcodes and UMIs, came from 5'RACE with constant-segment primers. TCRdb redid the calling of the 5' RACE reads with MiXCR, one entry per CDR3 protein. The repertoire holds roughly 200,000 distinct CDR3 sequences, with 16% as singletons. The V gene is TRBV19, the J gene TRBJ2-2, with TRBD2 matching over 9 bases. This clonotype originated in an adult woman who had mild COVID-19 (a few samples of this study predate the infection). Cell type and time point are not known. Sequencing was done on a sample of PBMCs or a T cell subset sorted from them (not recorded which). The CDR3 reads CASSGGREAGELFF. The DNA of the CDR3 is TGTGCCAGTTCCGGCGGGAGGGAGGCCGGGGAGCTGTTTTTT.